The source of this TCR beta chain is a study of T cells in Graves' hyperthyroidism and ophthalmopathy. Study-wide findings and caveats: In blood, most of the thyroid clonotypes expanded above 0.001 were also present.

Amplified regions were TCR beta CDR3 sequences from RNA transcripts. The HTBI primer set served for first-round RT-PCR of the TCR CDR3. TCRdb redid the calling of the multiplex PCR reads with MiXCR, one entry per CDR3 protein. Of 450,000 to 550,000 distinct CDR3 sequences listed, roughly 24% are singletons. The CDR3 has 13 amino acids. V lost 6 bases, J lost 8 bases, and 11 bases lay in between. Germline loops: CDR1 MNHEY, CDR2 SVGEGT. Concerning this clonotype itself: Its antigen is as yet unknown.

V is TRBV6-2 or TRBV6-3 and J is TRBJ1-6, with D uncertain. The TCR was taken from a woman in her twenties or thirties with Graves' ophthalmopathy. Sequencing used blood. The CDR3 region has the DNA TGTGCCAGCAGCTTCAACGGGGATTCACCCCTCCACTTT. Residues: CASSFNGDSPLHF.